This entry features one T cell receptor (beta chain) sequence. Antigen: not known. Clones were read by immunoSEQ multiplex PCR, and TCRdb kept only the in-frame ones, dropping some. The sample consists of 60,000 or so clones, 65% to 85% of them appearing once. The data stem from a study of OX40 agonist ivuxolimab in advanced cancers. V was clipped by 8 bases and J by 2 bases, with 9 bases between them. CDR3 length equals 12 residues. The germline CDR1 and CDR2 sequences are MDHEN and SYDVKM. With autoimmune disease history or systemic immunosuppression, patients were excluded. Findings of the study overall: CD4+ and CD8+ blood T cells expanded clonally by week 6 at 0.1 to 3.0 mg/kg.

This receptor was taken from an adult with an advanced solid tumor such as melanoma, head and neck, liver or kidney cancer. The chain combines TRBV28 with TRBJ1-1, with unresolved D. Sequenced material: CD4+ or CD8+ T cells sorted from blood, taken in a trial of the OX40 agonist ivuxolimab. In DNA form, the CDR3 reads TGTGCCAGCCGTTCTCATAACACTGAAGCTTTCTTT. It specifies CASRSHNTEAFF.